Presented here are 18 T cell receptor beta chains from one specimen sequenced in a study of human T cells and chemical hapten exposure (dated by TCRdb to the early 2020s). The library was produced with RACE. The listed sequencing device is NextSeq 500. TCRdb took the public reads, trimmed them with fastp at Q25, ran MiXCR for clone calling and kept in-frame beta chains. Each record represents a unique CDR3 protein, reported with the most common genes and DNA among its rows. The sample includes 35,000 to 50,000 distinct CDR3 sequences, with approximately 9% observed a single time. The ten largest make up 15% of the sample. The sample's time point label is to be understood as: patch test 2, 6 weeks after DPC sensitization. What this sample's treatment or condition label stands for: therapeutic diphenylcyclopropenone sensitization with weekly scalp DPC. The sequences come from whole blood, collected in connection with sensitization to the hapten diphenylcyclopropenone (DPC). These receptors were collected from a woman in her 40s with alopecia areata. Some clones in this sample may be carry-over from other donors' samples.

This clonotype was found many times. The chain employs TRBV12-3 or TRBV12-4 and TRBJ2-1; 9 bases fit TRBD2. The CDR3 length is 15 residues. After removal of 3 bases from V and 7 bases from J, the junction contained 7 bases not matched to a gene. CDR3 coding DNA: TGTGCCAGCAGTTTCGGCGGGGGGGCTAAAAATGAGCAGTTCTTC. Translation gives CASSFGGGAKNEQFF.

Comment on this clonotype: A read error may explain this, as a much larger clone is one base away. J is TRBJ2-3 and V is TRBV7-2, with a tentative D call TRBD2 (5 bases). The CDR3 consists of 15 residues. CDR1 SGHTA and CDR2 FQGNSA come from the germline V gene. This CDR3 is CASSLAAASTDTRYF. CDR3 in DNA: TGTGCCAGCAGCTTAGCAGCGGCTAGCACAGATACGCGGTATTTT. Filled out from reference TRBV7-2 and TRBJ2-3, the complete variable domain reads GAGVSQSPSNKVTEKGKDVELRCDPISGHTALYWYRQSLGQGLEFLIYFQGNSAPDKSGLPSDRFSAERTGGSVSTLTIQRTQQEDSAVYLCASSLAAASTDTRYFGPGTRLTVL.

The chain employs TRBV18 and TRBJ2-5; a weak D match, TRBD1 (6 bases). Germline loops: CDR1 KGHSH, CDR2 LQKENI. This CDR3 region has 18 residues. Trimming cost V 4 bases and J 3 bases, with 24 bases left between them. This CDR3 is CASSLLALPRDKEETQYF. The CDR3, as DNA: TGTGCCAGCTCACTCTTAGCACTCCCCCGGGACAAAGAAGAGACCCAGTACTTC.

Ten or more counts support this clonotype. The J gene is TRBJ2-5, the V gene TRBV6-2 or TRBV6-3, with 8 bases aligning to TRBD2. With V trimmed by 0 bases and J by 4 bases, 1 base remained unmatched. The CDR3 spans 14 residues. CDR1 and CDR2 from the germline V gene are MNHEY and SVGEGT. The DNA of the CDR3 is TGTGCCAGCAGTTACTCCGGGACTAGAGAGACCCAGTACTTC. Translated: CASSYSGTRETQYF.

This clonotype appeared many times. The J gene is TRBJ2-3, the V gene TRBV20-1; 10 bases fit TRBD2. Germline CDR1 is DFQATT and CDR2 is SNEGSKA (reference sequence). The junction had 6 bases not matched to a gene; V was cut back by 0 bases and J by 6 bases. The CDR3 consists of 15 residues. CDR3 sequence: CSARDQRGGRDTQYF. CDR3 DNA: TGCAGTGCTAGAGACCAGCGGGGGGGCCGGGATACGCAGTATTTT.

This clonotype occurred many times. This chain connects TRBV6-2 or TRBV6-3 to TRBJ1-6; D ambiguous. This CDR3 has 13 residues. Per germline, CDR1 MNHEY and CDR2 SVGEGT. Trimming removed 6 bases from V and 7 bases from J, with 10 bases in between. The CDR3: CASRPRTNSPLHF. In DNA form, the CDR3 reads TGTGCCAGCAGGCCTCGGACCAATTCACCCCTCCACTTT.

This clonotype was detected many times. The chain joins TRBV20-1 to TRBJ2-7; 7 bases agree with TRBD1. CDR1 is DFQATT and CDR2 is SNEGSKA in the germline V gene (reference sequence). This CDR3 has 10 amino acids. Trimming took 7 bases from V and 6 from J; bases not matched to a gene: 3. The CDR3 reads CSEGGGEQYF. The CDR3 nucleotides read TGCAGTGAAGGGGGCGGCGAGCAGTACTTC.

This clonotype was detected many times. V usage is TRBV29-1 and J usage is TRBJ2-3; D may be TRBD1 (5 bases). The CDR3 is 13 amino acids. Germline-derived CDR1 and CDR2 are SQVTM and ANQGSEA. V lost 3 bases, J lost 2 bases, and 9 bases lay in between. The CDR3 DNA sequence: TGCAGCGTTGACTTCAGGGTCACAGATACGCAGTATTTT. This sequence encodes CSVDFRVTDTQYF.

This clonotype was observed at least ten times. The chain has TRBV12-3 or TRBV12-4 and TRBJ2-3; TRBD2 aligns across 9 bases. After removal of 6 bases from V and 2 bases from J, the junction contained 6 bases not matched to a gene. The CDR3 is 15 amino acids. The DNA for the CDR3 is TGTGCCAGCAGGTTGAGCGGGGGGACCACAGATACGCAGTATTTT. It codes for CASRLSGGTTDTQYF.

This clonotype was observed a few times. This chain joins TRBV29-1 and TRBJ2-1, with 10 bases aligning to TRBD2. The trim removed 7 bases at V and 1 base at J, leaving 16 bases unmatched. In germline, CDR1 is SQVTM, CDR2 ANQGSEA. CDR3 length: 18 amino acids. The CDR3 DNA reads as TGCAGCGCGTTTGACCCCAGCGGGGGGGCCGGGTCCTACAATGAGCAGTTCTTC. Its translation is CSAFDPSGGAGSYNEQFF.

In this sample, this clonotype is medium-sized. J is TRBJ2-5 and V is TRBV9; 9 bases agree with TRBD1. With V trimmed by 3 bases and J by 5 bases, 5 bases remained unmatched. Germline V gene lookup returns CDR1 SGDLS and CDR2 YYNGEE. The CDR3 length is 14 residues. CDR3 residues: CASSAGTGRETQYF. The CDR3 DNA sequence: TGTGCCAGCAGCGCGGGGACAGGGCGGGAGACCCAGTACTTC.

The chain links TRBV29-1 to TRBJ2-7, with D possibly called TRBD1 or TRBD2 (5 bases each). Germline CDR1 and CDR2: SQVTM and ANQGSEA. This CDR3 has 11 residues. Trimming removed 2 bases at V and 7 bases at J, with 9 bases between. The CDR3 region has the DNA TGCAGCGTTGAATATGGGGGAGAGCAGTACTTC. Its protein product is CSVEYGGEQYF.

This clonotype was counted ten times or more. The genes are TRBV28 and TRBJ1-5; no definite D call. The CDR3 loop spans 13 amino acids. Germline loops: CDR1 MDHEN, CDR2 SYDVKM. The V end lost 4 bases, the J end lost 0 bases, and 4 bases lay between the germline ends. The CDR3 DNA sequence: TGTGCCAGCAGTTCTTATAGCAATCAGCCCCAGCATTTT. Translated: CASSSYSNQPQHF.

Note on this clonotype: A much larger clone differs by one base, so this may be a read error. The chain is built from TRBV6-4 and TRBJ2-3; D call uncertain. Deletions cut 2 bases from V and 2 bases from J, with 5 bases between. Germline V lookup: CDR1 MRHNA, CDR2 SNTAGT. This CDR3 has 13 amino acids. Here the CDR3 reads CASSDLFTDTQYF. DNA of the CDR3: TGTGCCAGCAGTGACCTGTTCACAGATACGCAGTATTTT.

This clonotype occurred many times. This chain uses TRBV20-1 with TRBJ1-5; D unresolved. There are 13 residues in the CDR3. Germline V CDR1 and CDR2: DFQATT, SNEGSKA (reference sequence). Deletions cut 6 bases from V and 6 bases from J, with 15 bases between. The CDR3 protein is CSAQTRVSQPQHF. CDR3 nucleotides: TGCAGTGCCCAGACAAGGGTTTCTCAGCCCCAGCATTTT.

This clonotype was counted only a few times. The chain joins TRBV11-2 to TRBJ2-1; 9 bases line up with TRBD1. Germline loops: CDR1 SGHAT, CDR2 FQNNGV. CDR3 length equals 17 residues. V lost 1 base and J lost 4; bases outside the gene matches: 8. For the CDR3, the DNA is TGTGCCAGCAGCTTAGGGACGGACAGGGGAGTTTACAATGAGCAGTTCTTC. Protein: CASSLGTDRGVYNEQFF.

This clonotype was seen at least ten times. The V and J genes are TRBV7-6 and TRBJ2-7, with 7 bases lining up with TRBD1. Germline values: CDR1 SGHVS, CDR2 FNYEAQ. CDR3 length equals 13 residues. V was pared by 5 bases and J by 2 bases, with 3 bases of the junction left unmatched. The CDR3 sequence: CASSKGQPYEQYF. DNA for the CDR3: TGTGCCAGCAGCAAGGGACAGCCCTACGAGCAGTACTTC.

This clonotype was observed a handful of times. The rearrangement joins TRBV4-1 to TRBJ2-1; D is possibly TRBD2 (6 bases). Germline values: CDR1 MGHRA, CDR2 YSYEKL. V lost 0 bases, J lost 2 bases, and 14 bases lay in between. This CDR3 contains 17 residues. The CDR3 here is CASSQDGLGEAYNEQFF. The CDR3 bases are TGCGCCAGCAGCCAAGATGGGTTGGGGGAGGCCTACAATGAGCAGTTCTTC.